Each of the 17 T cell receptor beta chains below was sequenced from the same sample in a study of T cell changes during pregnancy in multiple sclerosis. The protocol was immunoSEQ multiplex PCR, while the TCRdb copy is restricted to in-frame clones and leaves out a portion. The sample includes tens of thousands of clones, 88% seen only once; the top ten take less than 3.5%. The sequencing here drew on peripheral blood, taken before pregnancy. These receptors all come from a female donor with multiple sclerosis, enrolled in a pregnancy study.

V usage is TRBV6-5 and J usage is TRBJ1-2; a possible D gene is TRBD1 (5 bases). Trimming removed 6 bases from V and 1 base from J, with 15 bases in between. Germline V gene lookup returns CDR1 MNHEY and CDR2 SVGAGI. The CDR3 totals 15 residues. CDR3 in amino acids: CASSPDRSLNYGYTF. Here the CDR3 DNA reads TGTGCCAGCAGCCCTGACAGATCACTTAACTATGGCTACACCTTC.

This clone showed up just once. V usage is TRBV30 and J usage is TRBJ2-4, with TRBD1 matching 7 bases. CDR3 length: 16 residues. The V gene's germline CDR1 is GTSNPN and CDR2 SVGIG (reference sequence). With 2 bases clipped from V and 7 bases from J, the junction kept 14 bases outside the gene matches. The CDR3: CAWSHTLTGTENIQYF. DNA of the CDR3: TGTGCCTGGAGTCACACGTTAACCGGGACAGAGAACATTCAGTACTTC. Variable domain in full (rest from reference TRBV30 and TRBJ2-4): SQTIHQWPATLVQPVGSPLSLECTVEGTSNPNLYWYRQAAGRGLQLLFYSVGIGQISSEVPQNLSASRPQDRQFILSSKKLLLSDSGFYLCAWSHTLTGTENIQYFGAGTRLSVL.

The chain joins TRBV25-1 to TRBJ1-1, with D possibly being TRBD1 (6 bases). Trimming left V 6 bases short and J 2 bases short, with 19 bases between. Germline-derived CDR1 and CDR2 are MGHDK and SYGVNS. This CDR3 comprises 16 residues. The CDR3 DNA reads TGTGCCAGCAGAGGACAGATACCCGACCAAAACACTGAAGCTTTCTTT. Its protein is CASRGQIPDQNTEAFF.

Points on this clone: Other nucleotide sequences in the sample specify the same CDR3. The rearrangement uses TRBV7-2 and TRBJ2-2; TRBD2 might be the D (5 bases). CDR1 and CDR2 (germline): SGHTA, FQGNSA. V lost 2 bases and J 8 bases, leaving 6 bases between the germline ends. The CDR3 runs 12 residues. The CDR3 nucleotides read TGTGCCAGCAGCTTACGCGGGGGGGAGCTGTTTTTT. Translation gives CASSLRGGELFF.

This rearrangement joins TRBV5-5 to TRBJ2-7; TRBD1 might be the D (6 bases). The CDR3 is 13 amino acids. V was shortened by 2 bases and J by 5 bases, with 11 bases between the two germline ends. Germline assignment: CDR1 SGHKS and CDR2 YYEKEE (reference sequence). The CDR3 loop is CASSFWTAHEQYF. CDR3 nucleotide sequence: TGTGCCAGCAGCTTTTGGACAGCGCACGAGCAGTACTTC.

The chain links TRBV27 to TRBJ2-7, with 11 bases that match TRBD1. Per the germline V gene, CDR1 is MNHEY and CDR2 is SMNVEV (reference sequence). This CDR3 is built from 14 residues. With 5 bases clipped from V and 8 bases from J, the junction kept 8 bases outside the gene matches. The CDR3, as DNA: TGTGCCAGCAGTAAACGGGACAGGGGGAGCAAGCAGTACTTC. This sequence encodes CASSKRDRGSKQYF.

This sequence joins TRBV7-9 and TRBJ2-5; 9 nucleotides align to TRBD2. This CDR3 comprises 15 residues. V gave up 5 bases and J gave up 5 bases; unmatched junction bases: 9. Germline assignment: CDR1 SEHNR and CDR2 FQNEAQ (reference sequence). The CDR3 reads CASSPLGLATETQYF. The CDR3 DNA reads TGTGCCAGCAGCCCCCTCGGACTAGCGACTGAGACCCAGTACTTC.

This chain links TRBV11-2 with TRBJ2-3, with a possible D match to TRBD2 (6 bases). V lost 2 bases to trimming and J lost 2 bases, with 14 bases between them. Germline-derived CDR1 and CDR2 are SGHAT and FQNNGV. This CDR3 comprises 16 residues. CDR3 amino acids: CASSLSVAEDTDTQYF. The CDR3 nucleotides read TGTGCCAGCAGCTTATCTGTAGCGGAGGACACAGATACGCAGTATTTT. Supplemented by reference TRBV11-2 and TRBJ2-3, the full variable domain reads EAGVAQSPRYKIIEKRQSVAFWCNPISGHATLYWYQQILGQGPKLLIQFQNNGVVDDSQLPKDRFSAERLKGVDSTLKIQPAKLEDSAVYLCASSLSVAEDTDTQYFGPGTRLTVL.

The CDR3 reads CASSVEGQGRSPLHF. The CDR3 bases are TGTGCCAGCAGCGTAGAGGGGCAGGGGAGATCACCCCTCCACTTT. The chain is built from TRBV9 and TRBJ1-6; a weak D match, TRBD1 (6 bases). Trimming cost V 0 bases and J 10 bases, with 14 bases left between them. The CDR3 loop spans 15 amino acids. CDR1 is SGDLS, CDR2 YYNGEE, per germline.

The chain couples TRBV6-5 to TRBJ1-5, with TRBD1 matching over 8 bases. In germline, CDR1 is MNHEY, CDR2 SVGAGI. With V trimmed by 5 bases and J by 7 bases, 7 bases remained unmatched. The CDR3 is made up of 14 amino acids. In nucleotides, the CDR3 is TGTGCCAGCAGTCCGGACAGGGATTGGCAGCCCCAGCATTTT. Translated: CASSPDRDWQPQHF.

The chain has TRBV5-6 and TRBJ1-1; 9 positions agree with TRBD1. The CDR3 spans 15 residues. The germline CDR1 and CDR2 sequences are SGHDT and YYEEEE. V dropped 6 bases and J dropped 5; count of bases not matched to a gene: 11. The CDR3 nucleotides are TGTGCCAGCACATCGATCCGGACAGGGGAGACTGAAGCTTTCTTT. Protein product: CASTSIRTGETEAFF.

CDR3 region: CASSSPGAGANVLTF. As DNA, the CDR3 is TGTGCCAGCAGCTCCCCGGGGGCTGGGGCCAACGTCCTGACTTTC. The V and J genes are TRBV7-3 and TRBJ2-6, with a possible D match to TRBD2 (6 bases). This CDR3 is 15 amino acids long. The V end lost 4 bases, the J end lost 2 bases, and 9 bases lay between the germline ends. Germline V gives CDR1 SGHTA, CDR2 FQGTGA.

The CDR3 spells CASSLGRRADTQYF. The CDR3 region has the DNA TGTGCCAGCAGCCTCGGGAGGCGGGCAGATACGCAGTATTTT. The rearrangement joins TRBV7-8 to TRBJ2-3; the match to TRBD2 covers 7 bases. The germline V gene encodes CDR1 SGHVS and CDR2 FQNEAQ. The CDR3 sequence is 14 residues long. V trimming: 5 bases; J trimming: 4 bases; junction bases outside the gene matches: 6.

The sample holds a few counts of this clone. The rearrangement uses TRBV4-2 and TRBJ2-7; D is ambiguous. Trimming removed 1 base at V and 4 bases at J, with 14 bases between. Germline CDR1 and CDR2: LGHNA and YNFKEQ. The CDR3 covers 15 residues. The CDR3 loop reads CASSQVGPSNYEQYF. The CDR3 DNA follows: TGTGCCAGCAGCCAAGTTGGCCCCTCGAATTACGAGCAGTACTTC.

The rearrangement joins TRBV7-9 to TRBJ1-1, with 8 bases lining up with TRBD1. CDR1 SEHNR and CDR2 FQNEAQ come from the germline V gene (reference sequence). This CDR3 region has 12 residues. J gave up 5 bases and V 5 bases, and 1 base lay outside the gene matches. As DNA, the CDR3 is TGTGCCAGCAGCACAGGGGGGACTGAAGCTTTCTTT. Residues: CASSTGGTEAFF.

The chain uses TRBV2 and TRBJ1-1, with D maybe TRBD1 (6 bases). The V end lost 5 bases, the J end lost 5 bases, and 9 bases lay between the germline ends. The V gene's germline CDR1 is SNHLY and CDR2 FYNNEI. The CDR3 is 12 amino acids. CDR3 DNA: TGTGCCAGCAGTAACAGGGTAACTGAAGCTTTCTTT. Protein sequence: CASSNRVTEAFF.

J is TRBJ1-2 and V is TRBV19, with D possibly matching TRBD1 (6 bases). Looked up from germline, CDR1 is LNHDA and CDR2 is SQIVND (reference sequence). The ends were cut back, 10 bases at V and 8 bases at J, with 23 bases in the middle. This CDR3 region has 14 residues. The CDR3 spells CATLAGAGFGGYTF. In DNA form, the CDR3 reads TGTGCCACACTGGCAGGGGCCGGTTTTGGAGGCTACACCTTC.